The 22 T cell receptor beta chains given below trace back to one sample, sequenced in a study of cytomegalovirus exposure and HLA in healthy donors (dated by TCRdb to 2016 to 2017). The library was obtained by the immunoSEQ multiplex PCR assay. A mixture of 60 forward primers for TCR Vbeta segments and 13 reverse primers for TCR Jbeta segments was used in the multiplex PCR. This immuneACCESS table, as held by TCRdb, lists in-frame sequences with V and J called but not all clones. Of the missing ones, under half trace to an unresolved V gene in checked studies; the others have no known cause. The sample table lists some 130,000 clones, under 85% of them with a count of one. Roughly 1.8% of the sample is taken by the ten largest. The sample comprised PBMCs. The receptors here all came from a boy under 18 in good health and CMV-seronegative.

V is TRBV7-2 and J is TRBJ1-2; no definite D call. The length of the CDR3 is 13 residues. Germline values: CDR1 SGHTA, CDR2 FQGNSA. With 3 bases removed from V and 6 bases from J, the gap between germline ends came to 11 bases. DNA for the CDR3: TGTGCCAGCAGCTTTATTAGATTGGATGGCTACACCTTC. Translated: CASSFIRLDGYTF.

This clone was found once. The chain is built from TRBV6-1 and TRBJ1-6, with D unresolved. Germline loops: CDR1 MNHNS, CDR2 SASEGT. V lost 0 bases and J 7 bases, leaving 10 bases between the germline ends. CDR3 length equals 15 residues. The CDR3 DNA reads as TGTGCCAGCAGTGAAGCGCTTACACGAAATTCACCCCTCCACTTT. Its protein product is CASSEALTRNSPLHF.

This chain links TRBV2 with TRBJ2-7; D gene uncertain. Germline-derived CDR1 and CDR2 are SNHLY and FYNNEI. The CDR3 spans 14 residues. With 7 bases removed from V and 7 bases from J, the gap between germline ends came to 20 bases. The CDR3 DNA follows: TGTGCCAGCAACCCGAACACTATCAATGGGGAGCAGTACTTC. This encodes CASNPNTINGEQYF.

The chain has TRBV11-1 and TRBJ2-7, with TRBD1 identical over 9 bases. CDR3 length: 16 amino acids. Trimming removed 5 bases from V and 0 bases from J; junction bases left unmatched: 8. Germline V gives CDR1 SGHAT, CDR2 FQDESV (reference sequence). For the CDR3, the DNA is TGTGCCAGCAGCACATACAGGGGGCAGAGCTCCTACGAGCAGTACTTC. Protein: CASSTYRGQSSYEQYF.

The genes are TRBV4-3 and TRBJ2-3, with 7 bases aligning to TRBD1. The CDR3 sequence is 15 residues long. Looked up from germline, CDR1 is LGHNA and CDR2 is YSLEER. The ends lost 1 base at V and 2 bases at J; junction bases unmatched: 3. CDR3 nucleotides: TGCGCCAGCAGCCAAGCGACAGGGTTCACAGATACGCAGTATTTT. Encoded protein: CASSQATGFTDTQYF.

The V gene is TRBV6-5, the J gene TRBJ2-7; TRBD2 might be the D (6 bases). V lost 8 bases and J 0 bases, leaving 14 bases between the germline ends. This CDR3 is 14 amino acids long. Per germline, CDR1 MNHEY and CDR2 SVGAGI. CDR3 sequence (DNA): TGTGCCAGCCGAGCGGAGGGACTCTCCTACGAGCAGTACTTC. This sequence encodes CASRAEGLSYEQYF.

Turning to this clone: A junction boundary mismatches the germline segment, possibly from a read error. The chain carries TRBV7-9 and TRBJ1-2; possibly TRBD1 for D (6 bases). The CDR3 loop spans 13 amino acids. Germline assignment: CDR1 SEHNR and CDR2 FQNEAQ (reference sequence). In nucleotides, the CDR3 is TGTGCCAGCAGCCGAGGACAGAACTATGGCTACCCCTTC. Translated, it gives CASSRGQNYGYPF.

The CDR3 reads CATFGGDYGYTF. In DNA, the CDR3 is TGTGCCACCTTCGGGGGAGACTATGGCTACACCTTC. The chain employs TRBV10-3 and TRBJ1-2; D may be TRBD1 (5 bases). The CDR3 runs 12 residues. V was trimmed by 10 bases and J by 3 bases, leaving 12 bases between them. Germline CDR1 is ENHRY and CDR2 is SYGVKD.

This clone was seen a handful of times. V usage is TRBV5-5 and J usage is TRBJ2-7; no reliable D call. Germline CDR1 and CDR2: SGHKS and YYEKEE (reference sequence). The CDR3 is 14 residues long. V dropped 1 base and J dropped 2 bases, with 10 bases sitting between them. Written as DNA, the CDR3 is TGTGCCAGCAGCTTGCCCGGAGCCACCTACGAGCAGTACTTC. Its protein is CASSLPGATYEQYF.

This chain connects TRBV6-5 to TRBJ1-5, with D hard to call. Germline assignment: CDR1 MNHEY and CDR2 SVGAGI. V was cut by 0 bases and J by 7 bases, with 13 bases left in between. The CDR3 loop spans 15 amino acids. This CDR3 reads CASSYSGGSGQPQHF. CDR3 DNA sequence: TGTGCCAGCAGTTACTCGGGAGGGTCGGGGCAGCCCCAGCATTTT.

J is TRBJ2-7 and V is TRBV11-2; D call uncertain. The CDR3 loop spans 16 amino acids. The V gene's germline CDR1 is SGHAT and CDR2 FQNNGV. Trimming took 1 base from V and 0 from J, leaving 13 bases between them. CDR3 bases: TGTGCCAGCAGCTTAGTGGTAGTTAAAAGCTCCTACGAGCAGTACTTC. Translated: CASSLVVVKSSYEQYF.

V and J are TRBV27 and TRBJ1-2; 9 positions match TRBD1. Germline trimming cut 4 bases from V and 12 bases from J; bases unmatched to any gene: 15. CDR3 size: 15 residues. Germline CDR1 MNHEY, CDR2 SMNVEV (reference sequence). CDR3: CASSSNPRDRVVHTF. CDR3 sequence (DNA): TGTGCCAGCAGTTCCAACCCTCGGGACAGGGTGGTTCACACCTTC.

This sequence joins TRBV19 and TRBJ2-2, with D tentatively TRBD1 (6 bases). The CDR3 covers 16 residues. The V and J ends lost 7 bases and 6 bases respectively, with 21 bases between them. Germline-derived CDR1 and CDR2 are LNHDA and SQIVND (reference sequence). This chain's CDR3 is CASTLGTGSEPGELFF. The CDR3 nucleotides read TGTGCCAGTACACTAGGAACAGGGAGCGAGCCCGGGGAGCTGTTTTTT.

This chain links TRBV7-6 with TRBJ2-3; 9 bases map to TRBD1. Germline assignment: CDR1 SGHVS and CDR2 FNYEAQ. Trimming at V came to 2 bases and at J to 4 bases, leaving 1 base not matched to a gene. There are 14 residues in the CDR3. The CDR3 is CASSLRDRADTQYF. For the CDR3, the DNA is TGTGCCAGCAGCTTAAGGGACAGGGCAGATACGCAGTATTTT.

This chain joins TRBV23-1 and TRBJ2-7, with TRBD1 matching over 9 bases. TRBV23-1 carries the ORF label, with uncertain function. The CDR3 loop spans 17 amino acids. With V trimmed by 11 bases and J by 3 bases, 20 bases remained unmatched. Here the CDR3 DNA reads TGCGCCTCCTCCCCATTACAGGGGGCCCTTACAGGCTACGAGCAGTACTTC. This codes for CASSPLQGALTGYEQYF.

The sample holds a few counts of this clone. The rearrangement joins TRBV4-1 to TRBJ2-7; 8 bases line up with TRBD1. J was trimmed by 1 base and V by 4 bases; bases with no gene match: 6. The CDR3 is 15 amino acids. Germline CDR1 and CDR2: MGHRA and YSYEKL. DNA of the CDR3: TGCGCCAGCAGCCTCCGACAGGGGCGTTCCTACGAGCAGTACTTC. It yields the protein CASSLRQGRSYEQYF.

The V gene is TRBV5-1, the J gene TRBJ2-2; TRBD2 aligns across 7 bases. Trimming cost V 5 bases and J 1 base; bases outside gene matches: 5. Germline V CDR1 and CDR2: SGHRS, YFSETQ. This CDR3 contains 15 residues. DNA for the CDR3: TGCGCCAGCAGACCGGCTAGCGGGAACACCGGGGAGCTGTTTTTT. Translating gives CASRPASGNTGELFF.

This sequence joins TRBV6-5 and TRBJ2-1; D is possibly TRBD2 (6 bases). CDR1 is MNHEY, CDR2 SVGAGI, per germline. There are 14 residues in the CDR3. Trimming pared 6 bases from V and 9 bases from J, leaving 18 bases between. This CDR3 reads CASRRDLPMGEQFF. CDR3 DNA sequence: TGTGCCAGCAGGCGGGACCTACCCATGGGTGAGCAGTTCTTC.

The rearrangement links TRBV10-3 to TRBJ2-3; 13 bases are a match to TRBD2. This CDR3 is built from 17 residues. V was clipped by 2 bases and J by 6 bases; unmatched bases: 8. CDR1 and CDR2 (germline): ENHRY, SYGVKD. This CDR3 reads CAISEPGTSGTPDTQYF. CDR3 nucleotide sequence: TGTGCCATCAGTGAGCCAGGGACTAGCGGGACCCCCGATACGCAGTATTTT.

The chain has TRBV19 and TRBJ1-5; TRBD1 agrees at 9 bases. The CDR3 extends over 17 amino acids. Trimming took 0 bases from V and 4 from J; bases not matched to a gene: 7. Germline V gene sequence: CDR1 LNHDA, CDR2 SQIVND (reference sequence). CDR3 protein: CASSIEGTGIINQPQHF. CDR3 nucleotide sequence: TGTGCCAGTAGTATAGAAGGGACAGGGATCATAAATCAGCCCCAGCATTTT.

The genes are TRBV10-3 and TRBJ2-7; D may be TRBD2 (6 bases). The CDR3 runs 18 residues. Germline CDR1 and CDR2: ENHRY and SYGVKD. Trimming left V 4 bases short and J 10 bases short, with 32 bases between. CDR3 protein: CAISGPGDGPGPHWFQYF. For the CDR3, the DNA is TGTGCCATCAGTGGTCCGGGGGATGGGCCAGGGCCCCACTGGTTCCAGTACTTC.

This clone was observed once. The chain carries TRBV4-3 and TRBJ1-2; D might be TRBD1 (5 bases). Germline V gene data show CDR1 as LGHNA and CDR2 as YSLEER. V was trimmed by 5 bases and J by 2 bases, leaving 12 bases between them. The CDR3 runs 14 residues. CDR3 sequence reads: CASSSGGRNYGYTF. The CDR3 nucleotides are TGCGCCAGCAGCTCCGGGGGGAGAAACTATGGCTACACCTTC.